A single sample gave rise to the 8 T cell receptor beta chains below, sequenced in a study of T cells in localized non-small cell lung cancer. Libraries were prepared by immunoSEQ multiplex PCR; TCRdb keeps only in-frame clonotypes and omits some of them. The sample has some 30,000 clones, around 84% seen once; the top ten hold 35% to 45%. The sequencing here drew on peripheral blood, taken before any cancer treatment. The receptors were sampled from a male donor aged 60 or over with stage II squamous cell lung carcinoma.

V gene TRBV5-1 combines with J gene TRBJ2-5; D not certain. Germline CDR1 SGHRS, CDR2 YFSETQ. Trimming shortened V by 0 bases and J by 4 bases, and 7 bases separated the two germline ends. The length of the CDR3 is 13 residues. Here the CDR3 DNA reads TGCGCCAGCAGCTTGGGACATCGAGAGACCCAGTACTTC. Its protein product is CASSLGHRETQYF.

This clone was counted only a few times. The chain couples TRBV7-9 to TRBJ1-1; 8 bases align to TRBD1. The germline V gene has CDR1 SEHNR and CDR2 FQNEAQ (reference sequence). The CDR3 runs to 16 residues. With 5 bases clipped from V and 3 bases from J, the junction kept 11 bases outside the gene matches. The CDR3 DNA reads as TGTGCCAGCAGCCCCAACCCCCGGGACAGGTACACTGAAGCTTTCTTT. It codes for CASSPNPRDRYTEAFF.

The rearrangement joins TRBV2 to TRBJ2-1, with D possibly matching TRBD1 (6 bases). The CDR3 is 14 residues long. V lost 9 bases and J lost 5, with 17 bases in between. Germline values: CDR1 SNHLY, CDR2 FYNNEI. The CDR3 DNA is TGTGCCAGTTTACCCGTGGGACAAGACAATGAGCAGTTCTTC. Amino acid sequence: CASLPVGQDNEQFF.

The chain joins TRBV6-5 to TRBJ1-1, with D possibly matching TRBD1 (6 bases). Germline-derived CDR1 and CDR2 are MNHEY and SVGAGI. V lost 7 bases and J lost 5, with 17 bases in between. The CDR3 covers 14 residues. CDR3 coding DNA: TGTGCCAGCAACCTAAACAGGGAGGGGACTGAAGCTTTCTTT. Amino acids: CASNLNREGTEAFF.

There are many counts of this clone. The chain recombines TRBV2 with TRBJ1-5; 7 positions match TRBD1. The CDR3 runs to 13 residues. V trimming: 7 bases; J trimming: 7 bases; junction bases outside the gene matches: 7. Germline V lookup: CDR1 SNHLY, CDR2 FYNNEI. Here the CDR3 DNA reads TGTGCCAGCATTGGACAGGAAGGACAGCCCCAGCATTTT. Protein: CASIGQEGQPQHF.

The chain has TRBV6-1 and TRBJ2-3; 10 nucleotides agree with TRBD1. The germline CDR1 and CDR2 sequences are MNHNS and SASEGT. The CDR3 has 15 amino acids. Trimming took 6 bases from V and 0 from J; bases not matched to a gene: 3. The CDR3 loop reads CASSRQGASTDTQYF. The CDR3 DNA reads as TGTGCCAGCAGCCGACAGGGGGCTAGCACAGATACGCAGTATTTT.

The gene calls are TRBV4-2 and TRBJ2-5; TRBD1 agrees at 7 bases. The trim removed 5 bases at V and 2 bases at J, leaving 5 bases unmatched. Per germline, CDR1 LGHNA and CDR2 YNFKEQ. The CDR3 covers 14 residues. CDR3 loop: CASSSGTVQETQYF. CDR3 nucleotides: TGTGCCAGCAGCTCCGGGACAGTACAAGAGACCCAGTACTTC.

CDR3 DNA sequence: TGTGCCAGCAGCTTAGAAATGGGGAACACCATATATTTT. This translates into CASSLEMGNTIYF. This chain links TRBV13 with TRBJ1-3, with unresolved D. Deletions cut 1 base from V and 7 bases from J, with 8 bases between. Germline V gene lookup returns CDR1 PRHDT and CDR2 FYEKMQ (reference sequence). The CDR3 has 13 residues.